This TCR beta chain was observed in a study of CD8 T cells in Susac syndrome. Reverse transcription of about 0.5 to 1 ug RNA used random hexamers. TCRdb reprocessed the immunoSEQ multiplex PCR reads with MiXCR, giving one entry per CDR3 protein. The sample holds around 280,000 distinct CDR3 sequences, around 92% seen once. V shed 5 bases and J 7 bases; nucleotides not matched to a gene: 9. The CDR3 runs to 14 residues. Germline CDR1 and CDR2: LGHDT and YNNKEL (reference sequence). The rearrangement uses TRBV3-1 and TRBJ2-7; TRBD1 matches at 9 bases. The source is a human donor with multiple sclerosis. Sequenced: CD4+ T cells from PBMCs. For the CDR3, the DNA is TGTGCCAGCAGCGGGACAGGGCGGCGACGGGAGCAGTACTTC. Protein product: CASSGTGRRREQYF.